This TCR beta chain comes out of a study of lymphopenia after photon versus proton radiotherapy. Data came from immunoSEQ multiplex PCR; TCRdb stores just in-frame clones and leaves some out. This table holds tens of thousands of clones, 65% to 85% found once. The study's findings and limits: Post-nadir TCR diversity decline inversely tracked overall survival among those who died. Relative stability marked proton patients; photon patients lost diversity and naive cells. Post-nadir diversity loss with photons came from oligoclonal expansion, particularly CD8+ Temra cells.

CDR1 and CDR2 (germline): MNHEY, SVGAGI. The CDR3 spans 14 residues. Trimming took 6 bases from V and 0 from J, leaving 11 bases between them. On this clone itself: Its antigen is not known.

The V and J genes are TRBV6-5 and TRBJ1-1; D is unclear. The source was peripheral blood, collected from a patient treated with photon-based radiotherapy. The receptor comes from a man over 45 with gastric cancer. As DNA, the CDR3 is TGTGCCAGCAGCCCACAGCCTATGAACACTGAAGCTTTCTTT. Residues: CASSPQPMNTEAFF.